The 26 T cell receptor beta chains below all came from one sample that was sequenced in a study of blood T cell repertoires in COVID-19. The table came from immunoSEQ multiplex PCR; TCRdb's copy has only in-frame clones and leaves some out. The sample includes 90,000 to 100,000 clones, around 85% of them seen just once. The sample consisted of peripheral blood. The receptors shown here come from an elderly woman with acute or convalescent COVID-19.

This chain joins TRBV7-2 and TRBJ2-7; tentative D call: TRBD1 (5 bases). Germline loops: CDR1 SGHTA, CDR2 FQGNSA. Trimming removed 3 bases at V and 6 bases at J, with 9 bases between. The length of the CDR3 is 12 residues. The CDR3 nucleotides are TGTGCCAGCAGCTTCGGTACAGGCGAGCAGTACTTC. As protein: CASSFGTGEQYF. Full variable domain (outside the CDR3, taken from reference TRBV7-2 and TRBJ2-7): GAGVSQSPSNKVTEKGKDVELRCDPISGHTALYWYRQSLGQGLEFLIYFQGNSAPDKSGLPSDRFSAERTGGSVSTLTIQRTQQEDSAVYLCASSFGTGEQYFGPGTRLTVT.

This chain uses TRBV11-2 with TRBJ2-1, with a weak D call TRBD2 (7 bases). Germline CDR1 is SGHAT and CDR2 is FQNNGV. V lost 2 bases and J lost 1, with 15 bases in between. The CDR3 runs to 17 residues. The CDR3 here is CASSLRGGGLSYNEQFF. CDR3 sequence (DNA): TGTGCCAGCAGCTTAAGAGGCGGGGGCCTATCCTACAATGAGCAGTTCTTC.

As regards this clone: Distinct nucleotide sequences in the sample also encode this CDR3. The chain combines TRBV4-3 with TRBJ1-2, with 8 bases aligning to TRBD1. Losses at the gene ends were 4 bases for V and 3 bases for J; bases not matched to a gene: 4. In germline, CDR1 is LGHNA, CDR2 YSLEER. The CDR3 extends over 14 amino acids. The CDR3 coding sequence is TGCGCCAGCAGCCCCGGACAGGGAGACTATGGCTACACCTTC. Translation gives CASSPGQGDYGYTF.

The rearrangement links TRBV18 to TRBJ2-2; TRBD1 matches 7 bases. Germline CDR1 is KGHSH and CDR2 is LQKENI. V lost 6 bases, J lost 4 bases, and 8 bases stayed unmatched. The CDR3 is 15 amino acids. The CDR3, as DNA: TGTGCCAGCTCTTCCGGGACAGCCCCCACCGGGGAGCTGTTTTTT. Residues: CASSSGTAPTGELFF. Combining the CDR3 with reference TRBV18 and TRBJ2-2 gives the whole variable domain NAGVMQNPRHLVRRRGQEARLRCSPMKGHSHVYWYRQLPEEGLKFMVYLQKENIIDESGMPKERFSAEFPKEGPSILRIQQVVRGDSAAYFCASSSGTAPTGELFFGEGSRLTVL.

The rearrangement uses TRBV7-2 and TRBJ2-2; the match to TRBD2 covers 7 bases. The CDR3 length is 16 residues. Germline-derived CDR1 and CDR2 are SGHTA and FQGNSA. J was trimmed by 1 base and V by 4 bases; bases with no gene match: 6. The chain's CDR3 is CASSSREGWNTGELFF. Here the CDR3 DNA reads TGTGCCAGCAGCTCAAGGGAGGGGTGGAACACCGGGGAGCTGTTTTTT.

V and J are TRBV6-5 and TRBJ1-1; the match to TRBD1 covers 7 bases. Germline V gene data show CDR1 as MNHEY and CDR2 as SVGAGI. This CDR3 is built from 13 residues. With 6 bases clipped from V and 9 bases from J, the junction kept 10 bases outside the gene matches. The CDR3 region is CASSPPDRPKAFF. The CDR3 DNA reads TGTGCCAGCAGCCCCCCGGACAGGCCCAAAGCTTTCTTT.

The V and J genes are TRBV4-3 and TRBJ2-2; no firm D call. Germline V gene lookup returns CDR1 LGHNA and CDR2 YSLEER. The V and J ends lost 0 bases and 7 bases respectively, with 6 bases between them. The CDR3 consists of 13 residues. CDR3 amino acids: CASSQDYIGELFF. The CDR3, as DNA: TGCGCCAGCAGCCAAGATTACATCGGGGAGCTGTTTTTT.

CDR3 in amino acids: CASSLNSEQYV. The CDR3 DNA follows: TGTGCCAGCAGCTTGAATTCGGAGCAGTACGTC. The V gene is TRBV5-4, the J gene TRBJ2-7; D gene ambiguous. Germline CDR1 is SGHNT and CDR2 is YYREEE (reference sequence). The CDR3 contains 11 residues. V lost 1 base to trimming and J lost 7 bases, with 6 bases between them.

This chain connects TRBV7-2 to TRBJ1-4; D not resolved. Trimming removed 7 bases at V and 2 bases at J, with 11 bases between. The CDR3 loop spans 14 amino acids. Germline V gives CDR1 SGHTA, CDR2 FQGNSA. CDR3 protein: CASKRSVTNEKLFF. CDR3 DNA: TGTGCCAGCAAGCGAAGTGTGACTAATGAAAAACTGTTTTTT.

This chain connects TRBV5-1 to TRBJ1-2; 10 bases are shared with TRBD1. The CDR3 consists of 15 residues. Germline loops: CDR1 SGHRS, CDR2 YFSETQ. Trimming took 2 bases from V and 6 from J; bases not matched to a gene: 7. DNA of the CDR3: TGCGCCAGCAGCTTCAGGGGACAGGGGTTCGATGGCTACACCTTC. Protein product: CASSFRGQGFDGYTF.

This clone was seen a single time. This chain links TRBV28 with TRBJ1-3; perhaps TRBD1 as D (6 bases). The CDR3 has 16 amino acids. The germline V gene encodes CDR1 MDHEN and CDR2 SYDVKM. Trimming stripped 7 bases from V and 6 bases from J, with 22 bases between. The CDR3 region has the DNA TGTGCCAGCACGCGAACGGGAGGGGGTAAAGAAAACACCATATATTTT. Protein: CASTRTGGGKENTIYF.

The chain employs TRBV27 and TRBJ1-5, with D tentatively TRBD1 (5 bases). The V and J ends lost 10 bases and 2 bases respectively, with 12 bases between them. The germline V gene encodes CDR1 MNHEY and CDR2 SMNVEV (reference sequence). The CDR3 runs to 13 residues. The CDR3 protein is CATGGIRNQPQHF. The CDR3 region has the DNA TGTGCCACCGGGGGGATTCGCAATCAGCCCCAGCATTTT.

The chain recombines TRBV20-1 with TRBJ2-3; 8 nucleotides match TRBD2. CDR1 is DFQATT, CDR2 SNEGSKA, per germline (reference sequence). The CDR3 is 15 residues long. The V and J ends lost 3 bases and 2 bases, in that order; junction bases with no gene match: 7. In DNA form, the CDR3 reads TGCAGTGCTAGTGATAGCGGGGATACCACAGATACGCAGTATTTT. It specifies CSASDSGDTTDTQYF.

This clone was observed a single time. The chain has TRBV5-1 and TRBJ2-1; 7 bases agree with TRBD1. From germline, CDR1 is SGHRS and CDR2 YFSETQ. The ends lost 0 bases at V and 7 bases at J; junction bases unmatched: 7. CDR3 length: 15 residues. This CDR3 reads CASSLGAGGGNEQFF. In DNA, the CDR3 is TGCGCCAGCAGCTTGGGGGCAGGGGGTGGGAATGAGCAGTTCTTC.

This clone was seen only a few times. The rearrangement uses TRBV11-2 and TRBJ1-1; tentative D call: TRBD1 (6 bases). Trimming removed 1 base from V and 2 bases from J, with 17 bases in between. CDR3 length equals 17 residues. Germline V gene lookup returns CDR1 SGHAT and CDR2 FQNNGV. Here the CDR3 DNA reads TGTGCCAGCAGCTTAGGAATGTCAGGGGTTATCAACACTGAAGCTTTCTTT. Protein product: CASSLGMSGVINTEAFF. Combining the CDR3 with reference TRBV11-2 and TRBJ1-1 gives the whole variable domain EAGVAQSPRYKIIEKRQSVAFWCNPISGHATLYWYQQILGQGPKLLIQFQNNGVVDDSQLPKDRFSAERLKGVDSTLKIQPAKLEDSAVYLCASSLGMSGVINTEAFFGQGTRLTVV.

This clone has only one observation. The rearrangement joins TRBV28 to TRBJ1-1; TRBD1 aligns across 8 bases. Unmatched junction bases numbered 7, after V lost 6 bases and J lost 1 base. Germline-derived CDR1 and CDR2 are MDHEN and SYDVKM. This CDR3 spans 15 amino acids. The CDR3 is CASSTPGTGNTEAFF. CDR3 nucleotides: TGTGCCAGCAGCACCCCCGGGACAGGGAACACTGAAGCTTTCTTT.

This clone was seen once. The chain recombines TRBV18 with TRBJ1-1; possibly TRBD1 for D (6 bases). CDR1 is KGHSH, CDR2 LQKENI, per germline. The ends were cut back, 2 bases at V and 4 bases at J, with 11 bases in the middle. The CDR3 has 14 residues. The CDR3 sequence is CASSPGGAGTEAFF. The CDR3, as DNA: TGTGCCAGCTCACCAGGGGGCGCGGGCACTGAAGCTTTCTTT. Looking up the rest from reference TRBV18 and TRBJ1-1 gives the full variable domain: NAGVMQNPRHLVRRRGQEARLRCSPMKGHSHVYWYRQLPEEGLKFMVYLQKENIIDESGMPKERFSAEFPKEGPSILRIQQVVRGDSAAYFCASSPGGAGTEAFFGQGTRLTVV.

The rearrangement links TRBV5-6 to TRBJ2-3; possible D gene TRBD2, 6 bases. The CDR3 has 14 amino acids. In germline, CDR1 is SGHDT, CDR2 YYEEEE. V lost 4 bases and J 3 bases, leaving 12 bases between the germline ends. CDR3 coding DNA: TGTGCCAGCAGCACTGGAGGGAATACAGATACGCAGTATTTT. Its translation: CASSTGGNTDTQYF.

The gene calls are TRBV3-1 (or the pseudogene TRBV3-2) and TRBJ1-4, with 8 bases fitting TRBD1. The trim removed 3 bases at V and 8 bases at J, leaving 11 bases unmatched. Germline CDR1 LGHDT, CDR2 YNNKEL (reference sequence). The CDR3 extends over 16 amino acids. The CDR3 region has the DNA TGTGCCAGCAGCCAGCCTAACAGGGGGGCAGGAGAAAAACTGTTTTTT. This encodes CASSQPNRGAGEKLFF.

The CDR3 reads CASSFSSQGNSNQPQHF. For the CDR3, the DNA is TGTGCCAGCAGCTTCAGCTCCCAGGGTAATAGCAATCAGCCCCAGCATTTT. The chain joins TRBV7-8 to TRBJ1-5; D might be TRBD1 (5 bases). CDR3 length equals 17 residues. The V end lost 3 bases, the J end lost 0 bases, and 15 bases lay between the germline ends. Germline V gene sequence: CDR1 SGHVS, CDR2 FQNEAQ.

This sequence joins TRBV11-3 and TRBJ2-3, with D tentatively TRBD1 (6 bases). Germline V gene sequence: CDR1 SGHNT, CDR2 YENEEA. The CDR3 runs 12 residues. The ends were cut back, 0 bases at V and 8 bases at J, with 6 bases in the middle. CDR3 amino acids: CASSLEGGTQYF. CDR3 DNA: TGTGCCAGCAGCTTAGAAGGGGGTACGCAGTATTTT.

The chain links TRBV2 to TRBJ2-2, with 10 bases fitting TRBD1. The CDR3 is 15 residues long. The germline CDR1 and CDR2 sequences are SNHLY and FYNNEI. J lost 2 bases, V lost 3 bases, and 0 bases had no gene match. CDR3 in amino acids: CASSETGGNTGELFF. CDR3 coding DNA: TGTGCCAGCAGTGAGACAGGGGGCAACACCGGGGAGCTGTTTTTT. Drawing the rest from reference TRBV2 and TRBJ2-2, the complete variable domain is EPEVTQTPSHQVTQMGQEVILRCVPISNHLYFYWYRQILGQKVEFLVSFYNNEISEKSEIFDDQFSVERPDGSNFTLKIRSTKLEDSAMYFCASSETGGNTGELFFGEGSRLTVL.

V gene TRBV19 combines with J gene TRBJ1-3; perhaps TRBD1 as D (6 bases). V was shortened by 10 bases and J by 4 bases, with 20 bases between the two germline ends. Per the germline V gene, CDR1 is LNHDA and CDR2 is SQIVND (reference sequence). CDR3 length: 15 residues. The CDR3 region is CATSSDSLGGNTIYF. The DNA of the CDR3 is TGTGCCACCTCCTCGGACAGCCTCGGCGGAAACACCATATATTTT.

The chain joins TRBV10-3 to TRBJ2-1, with 11 bases lining up with TRBD1. V was clipped by 8 bases and J by 9 bases; unmatched bases: 9. The CDR3 totals 14 residues. Germline loops: CDR1 ENHRY, CDR2 SYGVKD. CDR3 sequence (DNA): TGTGCCATCTCCCCGGACAGGGGGCGAGGTGAGCAGTTCTTC. Translation gives CAISPDRGRGEQFF.

This chain joins TRBV5-1 and TRBJ1-1; 9 bases fit TRBD1. This CDR3 is 14 amino acids long. Per germline, CDR1 SGHRS and CDR2 YFSETQ. V shed 4 bases and J 1 base; nucleotides not matched to a gene: 2. The CDR3 loop is CASSPGQGNTEAFF. CDR3 DNA sequence: TGCGCCAGCAGCCCGGGACAGGGGAACACTGAAGCTTTCTTT.

V is TRBV28 and J is TRBJ1-3, with a possible D match to TRBD1 (5 bases). The CDR3 is 15 amino acids. V lost 1 base to trimming and J lost 2 bases, with 9 bases between them. The germline CDR1 and CDR2 sequences are MDHEN and SYDVKM. The CDR3 nucleotides read TGTGCCAGCAGTTTATTCGGCAGGGCTGGAAACACCATATATTTT. Residues: CASSLFGRAGNTIYF.